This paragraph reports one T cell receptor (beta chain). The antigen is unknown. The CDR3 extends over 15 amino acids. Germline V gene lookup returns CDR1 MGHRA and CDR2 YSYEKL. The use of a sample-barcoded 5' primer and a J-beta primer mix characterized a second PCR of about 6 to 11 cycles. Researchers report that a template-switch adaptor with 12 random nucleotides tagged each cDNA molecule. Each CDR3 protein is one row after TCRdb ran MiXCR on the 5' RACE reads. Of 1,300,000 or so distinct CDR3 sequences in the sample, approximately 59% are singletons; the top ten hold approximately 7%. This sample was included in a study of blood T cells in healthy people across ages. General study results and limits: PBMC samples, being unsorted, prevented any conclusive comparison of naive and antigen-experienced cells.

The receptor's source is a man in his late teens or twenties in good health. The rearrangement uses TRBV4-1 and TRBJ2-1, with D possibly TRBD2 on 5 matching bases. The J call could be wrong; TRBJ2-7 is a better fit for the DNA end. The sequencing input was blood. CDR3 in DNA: TGCGCCAGCAGCCAAGATGTGGGAGCTTACAATGAGCAGTACTTC. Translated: CASSQDVGAYNEQYF.